This T cell receptor (beta chain) was sequenced during a study of T cell responses to AZD1222 COVID-19 vaccine. Repertoires were generated with immunoSEQ multiplex PCR, while TCRdb's copy carries only in-frame clones and drops some. The sample holds fewer than 200,000 clones, roughly 92% seen once. This clone was found once. This sequence was found in an adult who received the MenACWY meningococcal vaccine as a control. Specimen: peripheral blood, collected 28 days after the second dose of the MenACWY control vaccine.

The CDR3, as DNA: TGTGCCAGCAGCCCTATAAGGGGGGTCGTCCGGGAGCAGTACTTC. Amino acids: CASSPIRGVVREQYF. The chain carries TRBV28 and TRBJ2-7; either TRBD1 or TRBD2 may fit D (6 bases each). This CDR3 spans 15 amino acids. With 6 bases removed from V and 7 bases from J, the gap between germline ends came to 22 bases. CDR1 is MDHEN and CDR2 is SYDVKM in the germline V gene.